Below are 10 T cell receptor beta chains sequenced from a single sample in a study of blood T cell repertoires in COVID-19. Profiled with immunoSEQ multiplex PCR; TCRdb holds only in-frame clones, not every one. The sample records some 250,000 clones, about 86% being singletons. Sequencing used peripheral blood. The receptors come from a woman in her 30s who had recovered from COVID-19.

The V call is TRBV6-6, the J call TRBJ1-5; 11 nucleotides match TRBD1. Trimming at V came to 6 bases and at J to 7 bases, leaving 8 bases not matched to a gene. Germline V gene lookup returns CDR1 MNHNY and CDR2 SVGAGI (reference sequence). This CDR3 spans 15 amino acids. The CDR3 DNA follows: TGTGCCAGCAGGGGTGGGACAGGGGGTTGGCAGCCCCAGCATTTT. Protein: CASRGGTGGWQPQHF.

V and J are TRBV2 and TRBJ1-2, with 7 bases identical to TRBD1. V lost 6 bases and J lost 12; bases outside the gene matches: 7. The germline gives CDR1 SNHLY, CDR2 FYNNEI. The CDR3 is made up of 11 amino acids. This chain's CDR3 is CASRMDRSNTF. The CDR3 DNA follows: TGTGCCAGCAGAATGGACAGGTCGAACACCTTC.

The gene calls are TRBV5-1 and TRBJ2-3, with 16 bases aligning to TRBD2. The V and J ends lost 6 bases and 4 bases, in that order; junction bases with no gene match: 2. The CDR3 sequence is 15 residues long. Germline CDR1 SGHRS, CDR2 YFSETQ. Written as DNA, the CDR3 is TGCGCCAGCATGGGACTAGCGGGGGGGCCAGATACGCAGTATTTT. Protein product: CASMGLAGGPDTQYF.

This chain connects TRBV4-3 to TRBJ1-1; D call uncertain. The germline V gene has CDR1 LGHNA and CDR2 YSLEER. This CDR3 has 16 residues. V lost 3 bases and J 2 bases, leaving 16 bases between the germline ends. CDR3 loop: CASSQTGALRNTEAFF. In DNA form, the CDR3 reads TGCGCCAGCAGCCAGACCGGAGCACTTCGTAACACTGAAGCTTTCTTT.

V is TRBV7-2 and J is TRBJ1-3, with D maybe TRBD1 (6 bases). V lost 4 bases and J lost 2, with 9 bases in between. Germline V lookup: CDR1 SGHTA, CDR2 FQGNSA. This CDR3 spans 14 amino acids. In DNA form, the CDR3 reads TGTGCCAGCAGCTCGAACAGGGCTGGAAACACCATATATTTT. This encodes CASSSNRAGNTIYF. The full variable domain, in which reference TRBV7-2 and TRBJ1-3 provide the parts outside the CDR3, is GAGVSQSPSNKVTEKGKDVELRCDPISGHTALYWYRQSLGQGLEFLIYFQGNSAPDKSGLPSDRFSAERTGGSVSTLTIQRTQQEDSAVYLCASSSNRAGNTIYFGEGSWLTVV.

The chain carries TRBV19 and TRBJ2-7; 9 bases line up with TRBD1. V lost 9 bases to trimming and J lost 5 bases; unmatched junction nucleotides: 8. This CDR3 contains 13 residues. Germline V gives CDR1 LNHDA, CDR2 SQIVND (reference sequence). This CDR3 is CASKRTGANEQYF. The DNA for the CDR3 is TGTGCCAGCAAGAGGACAGGGGCGAACGAGCAGTACTTC.

V is TRBV5-1 and J is TRBJ1-2; 10 bases agree with TRBD1. This CDR3 has 15 amino acids. Trimming cost V 4 bases and J 5 bases; bases outside gene matches: 8. Germline lookup yields CDR1 SGHRS and CDR2 YFSETQ. The CDR3 DNA follows: TGCGCCAGCAGCCCCTCGGGACAGGGGAAGTATGGCTACACCTTC. Translated, it gives CASSPSGQGKYGYTF.

This rearrangement joins TRBV5-1 to TRBJ2-5; D unclear. Germline V gene sequence: CDR1 SGHRS, CDR2 YFSETQ. CDR3 length: 13 amino acids. V was trimmed by 0 bases and J by 4 bases, leaving 7 bases between them. In DNA form, the CDR3 reads TGCGCCAGCAGCTTGGGGGCCACAGAGACCCAGTACTTC. Its protein is CASSLGATETQYF.

The rearrangement uses TRBV18 and TRBJ1-6, with D possibly being TRBD1 (5 bases). Per germline, CDR1 KGHSH and CDR2 LQKENI. CDR3 length: 17 amino acids. V was trimmed by 5 bases and J by 9 bases, leaving 23 bases between them. The CDR3 loop reads CASSAFSIRDITSPLHF. As DNA, the CDR3 is TGTGCCAGCTCAGCATTTTCTATCAGGGATATTACTTCACCCCTCCACTTT.

The rearrangement uses TRBV5-4 and TRBJ1-6; TRBD1 agrees at 8 bases. The V gene's germline CDR1 is SGHNT and CDR2 YYREEE (reference sequence). The length of the CDR3 is 17 residues. V was pared by 0 bases and J by 3 bases, with 5 bases of the junction left unmatched. As DNA, the CDR3 is TGTGCCAGCAGCTTGGGGACAGGGCTCGGCTATAATTCACCCCTCCACTTT. Translated: CASSLGTGLGYNSPLHF.